The entry that follows covers one TCR beta chain sequence. There is no known antigen for this receptor. Base quality data are lacking; no much larger clone is found one base away. Using the deep immunoSEQ assay, TCR CDR3 regions were amplified from genomic DNA by multiplex PCR. For each cell subset, the extracted genomic DNA was distributed evenly across all wells of several immunoSEQ 96-well plates, and each plate served as one replicate. For sorted subsets, each replicate PCR was loaded with around 200 ng genomic DNA, equivalent to approximately 33,000 T cell genomes. Purified libraries were quantified with a Qubit 3.0 fluorometer, sized on a Bioanalyzer 2100, and re-quantified with the KAPA Library Quantification kit. A separate single-read 150-cycle Illumina NextSeq 550 flow cell was used to sequence each immunoSEQ 96-well plate. Regarding the original processing steps: The immunoSEQ output contained only junctional sequences without quality scores, so filtering could not match that applied to full-length reads. To assign V/J genes and CDR3, sequences were annotated against IMGT germline references using PyIR, a Python wrapper for IgBLAST v1.9. Reads were removed for weak V/J assignments (E-value above 1e-6), missing CDR3, stop codons, out-of-frame junctions, or ambiguous translated residues. A V3J clonotype was defined by an identical inferred V gene, J gene, and CDR3 amino acid sequence. Percentage overlap between repertoires was computed as shared unique clonotypes divided by the size of the smaller repertoire. RTK rarefaction, the Chao1 estimator, and Recon v2.1 estimates of unobserved clonotypes were used to assess repertoire richness. For all TCRbeta clonotypes obtained by the gDNA method from a handful of donors, generation probabilities were computed with OLGA. What TCRdb holds here is the immuneACCESS table cut down to in-frame rearrangements. Part of the clones is not present; checked against another copy, under half of the missing clones reflect an unresolved V gene, and the others are unexplained. V and J calls plus clone size are reproduced from that table; the DNA served to infer D and trimming. The sample table lists a few million clones, roughly 92% of them with a count of one. About 0.13% of the sample is taken by the ten largest.

Based on the germline V gene (reference sequence), the CDR1 and CDR2 sequences are LNHDA and SQIVND. Trimming leaves V shorter by 3 bases and J shorter by 1 base, with the junction holding 13 bases beyond the gene matches. The CDR3 starts with the cysteine, ends with the phenylalanine, and has 18 residues. The entry retains the CDR3 DNA only, 54 bases that are in frame from base 1. The donors were healthy, HIV-negative adults with no recently reported acute infections or vaccinations. Only Caucasian adults living in Nashville, Tennessee, USA were represented among the donors. Magnetic negative selection was used to enrich CD4+ T cells, after which naive cells were positively selected on CD45RA and the negative fraction became the memory subset. Blood was collected by leukapheresis, and PBMCs were isolated by Ficoll-Histopaque density gradient centrifugation and then cryopreserved in liquid nitrogen vapor phase. Analytical flow cytometry was used to check the purity and quantity of every magnetically sorted T cell population. From each sorted fraction, genomic DNA was isolated and quantified by UV absorbance on a Nanodrop 2000c.

The record originates from a study of shared clonotypes between healthy human individuals (TCRdb year 2020). In the study overall: The cohort included a few men and a couple of women between 18 and 49 years of age. To increase sequencing depth and limit assay-specific biases, TCR repertoire library preparation and sequencing were carried out by different laboratories using diverse techniques. Between about 0.85 and 9.5 billion PBMCs per donor were obtained by leukapheresis. For each donor, CD4 naive and CD4 memory were each run on three plates, CD8 naive on two plates, and CD8 memory on one plate. To estimate repertoire size and how much clonotype sharing occurs between individuals, the study deeply sequenced the blood TCR repertoires of five healthy adults.

Beyond this particular receptor, the publication reports: Higher generation probabilities were observed for clonotypes shared by all four sorted-subset donors than for non-shared clonotypes. Around 5.4% of naive CD4, 3.5% of naive CD8, approximately 2.2% of memory CD4, and around 0.42% of memory CD8 clonotypes were shared across a few donors. Sampling was restricted to blood, and TCR repertoires in tissues likely differ from the TCR repertoires found in blood. Based on pairwise subsampling, the degree of clonotype sharing among donors was expected to be affected by sequencing depth. Because the study included a small number of donors, the genetic and exposure-history diversity represented was limited. Rarefaction of sorted-subset datasets indicated incomplete sequencing despite the large sequencing depth. Larger estimated clonotype richness was generally found for naive subsets than for memory subsets.

The chain was built from TRBV19 and TRBJ1-2, with 8 middle bases fitting TRBD1. This TCR derives from a man younger than 35 in good health. Specimen: naive CD4+ T cells sorted from blood. Read against the paper, the sample's cell subset or site label means: CD45RA+ positively selected. At the DNA level, the sequence is TGTGCCAGTAGTATGGTTGGACAGGGCCTTTCCATTAACTATGGCTACACCTTC. Translated, this is CASSMVGQGLSINYGYTF.